Each of the 27 T cell receptor beta chains below was sequenced from the same sample in a study of CD8+CD57+ T cells in acquired aplastic anemia. CDR3 and TCR beta VDJ profiling relied on genomic DNA as the template. MiXCR was run by TCRdb on the reads, yielding one entry per CDR3 protein. The table includes 200,000 to 300,000 distinct CDR3 sequences, approximately 86% detected once. Patients sequenced had flow cytometry evidence of CD8+CD57+ cell expansion. The sequencing sample was made of sorted CD4+, CD8+, or CD8+CD57+ T cells (not recorded which) from PBMCs. These receptors originate from a human donor with aplastic anemia.

This clonotype was found a few times. The rearrangement links TRBV7-9 to TRBJ2-3; D unclear. The ends were cut back, 3 bases at V and 8 bases at J, with 15 bases in the middle. The CDR3 is 14 amino acids. Germline CDR1 SEHNR, CDR2 FQNEAQ (reference sequence). The CDR3 spells CASSFERSRGTQYF. CDR3 DNA: TGTGCCAGCAGCTTTGAGAGAAGTCGCGGTACGCAGTATTTT.

V gene TRBV7-3 combines with J gene TRBJ1-1; tentatively, D is TRBD1 (5 bases). This CDR3 has 13 residues. V lost 4 bases, J lost 7 bases, and 13 bases lay in between. Germline CDR1 and CDR2: SGHTA and FQGTGA. CDR3 nucleotides: TGTGCCAGCAGCTCCCAGGAGGGGAGTGAAGCTTTCTTT. It translates to CASSSQEGSEAFF.

Notes on this clonotype: Sequence at one end of the junction differs from germline and may be a read error. This chain links TRBV7-3 with TRBJ2-3; D gene uncertain. The CDR3 is 13 amino acids. CDR1 is SGHTA, CDR2 FQGTGA, per germline. Here the CDR3 reads CASGKRATDTEHF. The CDR3 region has the DNA TGTGCCAGCGGGAAACGGGCCACAGATACGGAACACTTT.

Points on this clonotype: Without the conserved terminal phenylalanine or tryptophan, this CDR3 likely stems from a read error. The DNA is left out, because the CDR3 cannot be placed on it with certainty; the CDR3 is given as TCRdb lists it. The CDR3 sequence: CASSIASGAYNDQLFV. This chain joins TRBV19 and TRBJ2-1; the table's D call, TRBD2, was not checked against the DNA. Germline values: CDR1 LNHDA, CDR2 SQIVND (reference sequence). The CDR3 has 16 residues if both end residues are counted.

Comments on this clonotype: At one boundary the junction diverges from the germline segment, which might be a read error. The chain links TRBV11-1 to TRBJ2-6, with D possibly matching TRBD1 (5 bases). The CDR3 is made up of 17 amino acids. From germline, CDR1 is SGHAT and CDR2 FQDESV (reference sequence). CDR3 region: CASSGQGKVGSANVLAF. The CDR3 DNA follows: TGTGCCAGCAGCGGGCAGGGCAAAGTTGGTTCGGCCAACGTCCTGGCTTTC.

V is TRBV24-1 and J is TRBJ2-2; D is unclear. Trimming cost V 3 bases and J 5 bases, with 6 bases left between them. Germline V gene lookup returns CDR1 KGHDR and CDR2 SFDVKD. The CDR3 has 13 residues. DNA of the CDR3: TGTGCCACCAGTGATGGGGAAACCGGGGAGCTGTTTTTT. It encodes CATSDGETGELFF.

For this clonotype: The final CDR3 position lacks the conserved phenylalanine or tryptophan, pointing to a likely read error. No DNA is shown, since the ends of the CDR3 on it are uncertain; the CDR3 is the one TCRdb lists. This sequence joins TRBV7-9 and TRBJ2-4; the table names TRBD2, a call not compared with the DNA. The CDR3 spans 12 residues, counting both ends. The germline V gene has CDR1 SEHNR and CDR2 FQNEAQ (reference sequence). The CDR3: CASSLAGEGESQ.

As to this clonotype: At one boundary the junction diverges from the germline segment, which might be a read error. The genes are TRBV7-9 and TRBJ2-3; D might be TRBD1 or TRBD2, each matching 7 bases. Looked up from germline, CDR1 is SEHNR and CDR2 is FQNEAQ (reference sequence). This CDR3 region has 14 residues. The CDR3 reads CASKFAGGDHEQYF. The CDR3 DNA follows: TGTGCCAGCAAGTTCGCAGGGGGGGACCACGAGCAGTACTTT. The full variable domain, with the rest looked up from reference TRBV7-9 and TRBJ2-3, is DTGVSQNPRHKITKRGQNVTFRCDPISEHNRLYWYRQTLGQGPEFLTYFQNEAQLEKSRLLSDRFSAERPKGSFSTLEIQRTEQGDSAMYLCASKFAGGDHEQYFGPGTRLTVL.

This clonotype appeared many times. This chain uses TRBV9 with TRBJ2-1; 9 nucleotides align to TRBD2. The V gene's germline CDR1 is SGDLS and CDR2 YYNGEE. This CDR3 region has 15 residues. V was clipped by 4 bases and J by 2 bases; unmatched bases: 4. The CDR3 protein is CASSLGGRAYNEQFF. The CDR3 nucleotides read TGTGCCAGCAGCCTAGGCGGGAGGGCCTACAATGAGCAGTTCTTC.

The chain joins TRBV2 to TRBJ1-5; D might be TRBD1 (6 bases). Trimming pared 8 bases from V and 5 bases from J, leaving 13 bases between. This CDR3 is 13 amino acids long. The V gene's germline CDR1 is SNHLY and CDR2 FYNNEI. CDR3 sequence: CASAQGTDQPQHF. The CDR3 coding sequence is TGTGCCAGCGCGCAGGGGACGGATCAGCCCCAGCATTTT.

This clonotype has only a few counts. The chain joins TRBV27 to TRBJ2-1; 9 bases are a match to TRBD1. With V trimmed by 5 bases and J by 8 bases, 7 bases remained unmatched. The germline V gene has CDR1 MNHEY and CDR2 SMNVEV (reference sequence). This CDR3 is 14 amino acids long. The CDR3 spells CASSDRTGVDEQFF. The CDR3 DNA reads TGTGCCAGCAGTGACAGGACAGGGGTGGATGAGCAGTTCTTC.

This clonotype was picked up one time. V and J are TRBV7-9 and TRBJ2-7; 8 bases align to TRBD2. V lost 6 bases, J lost 5 bases, and 9 bases stayed unmatched. The CDR3 contains 14 residues. Germline assignment: CDR1 SEHNR and CDR2 FQNEAQ (reference sequence). CDR3 residues: CASRPGGESNEQYF. CDR3 sequence (DNA): TGTGCCAGCAGACCCGGGGGGGAGTCCAACGAGCAGTACTTC.

The rearrangement uses TRBV7-9 and TRBJ2-5; D is undetermined. The V end was cut by 3 bases, the J end by 3 bases, with 8 bases between. The germline CDR1 and CDR2 sequences are SEHNR and FQNEAQ (reference sequence). CDR3 length: 13 amino acids. This CDR3 reads CASSFFTEETQYF. The DNA of the CDR3 is TGTGCCAGCAGCTTCTTCACCGAAGAGACCCAGTACTTC.

The chain combines TRBV7-8 with TRBJ1-1; the D is unclear. CDR3 length: 15 residues. Trimming took off 1 base at V and 7 bases at J, with 16 bases between the two ends. CDR1 is SGHVS, CDR2 FQNEAQ, per germline. The CDR3 bases are TGTGCCAGCAGCTTAGAGCTTACGGGGAGAAATGAAGCTTTCTTT. Residues: CASSLELTGRNEAFF.

The rearrangement links TRBV19 to TRBJ2-7, with a weak D call TRBD2 (5 bases). The J call may be in error: the DNA end matches TRBJ2-1 better. Germline CDR1 is LNHDA and CDR2 is SQIVND (reference sequence). This CDR3 spans 15 amino acids. This chain's CDR3 is CACSMAGRTSNEQFF. As DNA, the CDR3 is TGTGCCTGCAGTATGGCGGGCCGAACCTCCAACGAGCAGTTCTTC.

J is TRBJ2-3 and V is TRBV15, with D perhaps matching TRBD2 (5 bases). The end of the DNA is better explained by TRBJ2-7, so the J call may be wrong. The CDR3 has 14 amino acids. The V gene's germline CDR1 is LNHNV and CDR2 YYDKDF (reference sequence). CDR3 coding DNA: TGTGCCACCAGCGTCCCGGGCCTAGCCTATACGCAGTACTTC. It codes for CATSVPGLAYTQYF.

The gene calls are TRBV7-3 and TRBJ1-5; D gene uncertain. V shed 6 bases and J shed 12 bases, with 18 bases lying between them. CDR3 length equals 13 residues. Germline-derived CDR1 and CDR2 are SGHTA and FQGTGA. This CDR3 is CASRRKATAVQHF. For the CDR3, the DNA is TGTGCCAGCAGACGAAAAGCGACTGCCGTCCAGCATTTT. Full variable domain (remainder filled in from reference TRBV7-3 and TRBJ1-5): GAGVSQTPSNKVTEKGKYVELRCDPISGHTALYWYRQSLGQGPEFLIYFQGTGAADDSGLPNDRFFAVRPEGSVSTLKIQRTERGDSAVYLCASRRKATAVQHFGDGTRLSIL.

This clonotype appeared a few times. The chain has TRBV7-8 and TRBJ2-7, with D perhaps matching TRBD2 (5 bases). The CDR3 covers 12 residues. Germline V gene sequence: CDR1 SGHVS, CDR2 FQNEAQ. V lost 5 bases, J lost 3 bases, and 8 bases lay in between. DNA of the CDR3: TGTGCCAGCAGCGAAACTAGCTACGAGCAGTACTTC. This sequence encodes CASSETSYEQYF.

This sequence joins TRBV7-9 and TRBJ2-7; D unresolved. The CDR3 sequence is 15 residues long. Germline V gene sequence: CDR1 SEHNR, CDR2 FQNEAQ (reference sequence). Trimming left V 6 bases short and J 6 bases short, with 21 bases between. DNA of the CDR3: TGTGCCAGCAGTGATCTACAGCAGCGACTCTCCGAGCAGTACTTC. Its translation is CASSDLQQRLSEQYF.

To note about this clonotype: As the CDR3 is not closed by the conserved phenylalanine or tryptophan, this likely results from a read error. It is unclear where the CDR3 begins or ends on the DNA, so no DNA is shown, and the CDR3 is as TCRdb lists it. The chain couples TRBV7-8 to TRBJ2-4; TRBD2, the table's D call, lacks a check against the DNA. The CDR3 spans 12 residues, counting both ends. CDR1 is SGHVS, CDR2 FQNEAQ, per germline. The CDR3 loop reads CASRVAGGPESL.

This clonotype was observed once. The junction and the germline gene differ at one end; a read error may be behind it. This chain links TRBV7-2 with TRBJ2-7; D possibly corresponds to TRBD1 (6 bases). Germline CDR1 and CDR2: SGHTA and FQGNSA. The CDR3 covers 14 residues. The CDR3: CATSIATGAYAQYF. The CDR3 DNA is TGTGCCACCAGCATAGCGACAGGTGCCTATGCGCAGTACTTC.

With regard to this clonotype: Sequence at one end of the junction differs from germline and may be a read error. The rearrangement uses TRBV7-8 and TRBJ2-1; TRBD2 is a possible D gene (6 bases). The germline V gene has CDR1 SGHVS and CDR2 FQNEAQ. CDR3 length: 15 residues. This CDR3 is CASSLTRGADYEHFF. Here the CDR3 DNA reads TGTGCCAGCAGCTTGACTAGGGGCGCCGACTATGAGCACTTCTTC.

In the case of this clonotype: The conserved final phenylalanine or tryptophan is absent from the CDR3, which likely points to a read error. The DNA is left out, because the CDR3 cannot be placed on it with certainty; the CDR3 is given as TCRdb lists it. This chain joins TRBV7-3 and TRBJ2-2; the table assigns TRBD1, which was not confirmed against the DNA. Termini included, the CDR3 measures 12 amino acids. Germline CDR1 SGHTA, CDR2 FQGTGA. The CDR3 reads CASSLTGGPLDI.

This clonotype has ten or more counts. This sequence joins TRBV5-6 and TRBJ2-4, with TRBD2 as a possible D gene (6 bases). The CDR3 spans 12 residues. V was cut by 0 bases and J by 8 bases, with 6 bases left in between. Germline CDR1 and CDR2: SGHDT and YYEEEE. The CDR3 sequence is CASSLGGDIQYF. The CDR3, as DNA: TGTGCCAGCAGCTTGGGGGGGGACATTCAGTACTTC.

A remark on this clonotype: The CDR3 end shows no conserved phenylalanine or tryptophan, and so a read error is likely. The DNA is omitted, as the CDR3 cannot be located on it reliably, and the CDR3 follows TCRdb's listing. J is TRBJ1-2 and V is TRBV7-9. Looked up from germline, CDR1 is SEHNR and CDR2 is FQNEAQ (reference sequence). The length of the CDR3 is 13 amino acids, counting both ends. The CDR3 loop is CASSQPVLRGYSV.

On this clonotype itself: No conserved phenylalanine or tryptophan is present at the end of the CDR3, so a read error is the likely explanation. The DNA is omitted, as the CDR3 cannot be located on it reliably, and the CDR3 follows TCRdb's listing. The V call is TRBV7-8, the J call TRBJ2-3. Germline V CDR1 and CDR2: SGHVS, FQNEAQ. The CDR3 spans 13 residues, counting both ends. CDR3 residues: CASSLAADPNSNH.

A note on this clonotype: Germline and junction disagree at one end, which may indicate a read error. The rearrangement links TRBV7-9 to TRBJ2-3, with 8 bases that match TRBD1. This CDR3 region has 14 residues. Germline V CDR1 and CDR2: SEHNR, FQNEAQ (reference sequence). In DNA form, the CDR3 reads TGTGCCGGACAGGGAGCTAGAGAGACCGATTACCTGGGTTTT. Translating it yields CAGQGARETDYLGF.